These 19 T cell receptor beta chains share one sample of origin, sequenced in a study of T cells in Graves' hyperthyroidism and ophthalmopathy. The TCR beta CDR3 regions underwent amplification using RNA transcripts as the source. An initial round of RT-PCR targeting the TCR CDR3 relied on the HTBI primer set. TCRdb independently ran MiXCR on the multiplex PCR reads; one entry per CDR3 protein. The profile shows 600,000 or so distinct CDR3 sequences, roughly 15% of them singletons. Source material: blood. The receptors were sampled from a woman aged 50 to 65 with Graves' ophthalmopathy.

The chain joins TRBV5-1 to TRBJ2-2; D not certain. The CDR3 consists of 14 residues. The germline CDR1 and CDR2 sequences are SGHRS and YFSETQ. V was cut by 3 bases and J by 1 base, with 7 bases left in between. The chain's CDR3 is CASSSHRNTGELFF. The CDR3 DNA follows: TGCGCCAGCAGCTCGCACAGGAACACCGGGGAGCTGTTTTTT.

This chain joins TRBV7-9 and TRBJ1-5, with 8 positions matching TRBD1. The trim removed 2 bases at V and 5 bases at J, leaving 2 bases unmatched. The CDR3 consists of 14 residues. Germline V lookup: CDR1 SEHNR, CDR2 FQNEAQ (reference sequence). CDR3 amino acids: CASSLPGGHQPQHF. Here the CDR3 DNA reads TGTGCCAGCAGCTTACCAGGGGGCCATCAGCCCCAGCATTTT.

This clonotype has at least ten counts. This chain uses TRBV2 with TRBJ2-1; 7 nucleotides agree with TRBD2. Germline-derived CDR1 and CDR2 are SNHLY and FYNNEI. CDR3 length equals 14 residues. The junction had 5 bases not matched to a gene; V was cut back by 8 bases and J by 1 base. The CDR3 loop reads CASRGRASYNEQFF. CDR3 sequence (DNA): TGTGCCAGCCGGGGGAGGGCTTCCTACAATGAGCAGTTCTTC.

This clonotype was counted only a few times. A read error may be the cause here, since a much bigger clone is one base away. The chain uses TRBV7-3 and TRBJ2-3, with 10 bases aligning to TRBD2. The germline V gene encodes CDR1 SGHTA and CDR2 FQGTGA. The CDR3 is made up of 19 amino acids. The CDR3 nucleotides read TGTGCCAACAGCTCCTTATCTAGCGGGAGTGAAAGTAGCCTAAATACGCAGTATTTT. This encodes CANSSLSSGSESSLNTQYF.

This clonotype showed up many times. The chain has TRBV13 and TRBJ2-5; D ambiguous. Trimming cost V 2 bases and J 7 bases, with 5 bases left between them. Germline CDR1 PRHDT, CDR2 FYEKMQ (reference sequence). The CDR3 runs 11 residues. The chain's CDR3 is CASSLSGTQYF. In DNA form, the CDR3 reads TGTGCCAGCAGCTTATCGGGGACCCAGTACTTC.

With regard to this clonotype: An end of the junction differs from the germline gene, which may be a read error. The chain uses TRBV28 and TRBJ2-5, with 10 bases that match TRBD1. Germline CDR1 MDHEN, CDR2 SYDVKM. This CDR3 has 14 amino acids. Here the CDR3 reads CASNLGTGVETQYF. DNA of the CDR3: TGTGCCAGCAATTTAGGGACAGGGGTGGAGACCCAGTACTTC.

This sequence joins TRBV5-1 and TRBJ2-5, with 8 positions matching TRBD1. V lost 4 bases and J lost 3; bases outside the gene matches: 8. Germline-derived CDR1 and CDR2 are SGHRS and YFSETQ. CDR3 length: 15 residues. Here the CDR3 reads CASSPRTGQEETQYF. CDR3 nucleotide sequence: TGCGCCAGCAGCCCCCGGACAGGGCAAGAAGAGACCCAGTACTTC. Looking up the rest from reference TRBV5-1 and TRBJ2-5 gives the full variable domain: KAGVTQTPRYLIKTRGQQVTLSCSPISGHRSVSWYQQTPGQGLQFLFEYFSETQRNKGNFPGRFSGRQFSNSRSEMNVSTLELGDSALYLCASSPRTGQEETQYFGPGTRLLVL.

This clonotype was picked up a small number of times. With a much larger clone just one base away, this may be a read error. The chain joins TRBV2 to TRBJ2-5; D unresolved. The CDR3 consists of 9 residues. Germline lookup yields CDR1 SNHLY and CDR2 FYNNEI. Trimming took 3 bases from V and 7 from J, leaving 0 bases between them. The CDR3 sequence: CASSETQYF. Written as DNA, the CDR3 is TGTGCCAGCAGTGAGACCCAGTACTTC.

This clonotype was found a few times. The CDR3 sequence is CASSGQGYEQFF. For the CDR3, the DNA is TGCGCCAGCAGCGGACAGGGGTACGAGCAGTTCTTC. The gene calls are TRBV4-3 and TRBJ2-1; 9 bases align to TRBD1. J lost 10 bases, V lost 5 bases, and 3 bases had no gene match. CDR3 length: 12 residues. Germline CDR1 and CDR2: LGHNA and YSLEER.

Many counts were recorded for this clonotype. The chain links TRBV7-3 to TRBJ2-1; 11 bases line up with TRBD2. The V and J ends lost 5 bases and 7 bases, in that order; junction bases with no gene match: 4. The CDR3 contains 14 residues. Germline CDR1 is SGHTA and CDR2 is FQGTGA. CDR3 coding DNA: TGTGCCAGCAGCCTGGGACTAGCGGCAAATGAGCAGTTCTTC. Amino acid sequence: CASSLGLAANEQFF.

At least ten counts were recorded for this clonotype. The gene calls are TRBV20-1 and TRBJ1-1, with D maybe TRBD1 (6 bases). The ends were cut back, 0 bases at V and 7 bases at J, with 21 bases in the middle. The V gene's germline CDR1 is DFQATT and CDR2 SNEGSKA (reference sequence). The CDR3 length is 16 residues. In DNA form, the CDR3 reads TGCAGTGCTAGAGATCGTCTCAGGGGAGGTCATGGTGAAGCTTTCTTT. Translating gives CSARDRLRGGHGEAFF.

J is TRBJ2-6 and V is TRBV4-3; 9 bases are a match to TRBD1. Germline V gene sequence: CDR1 LGHNA, CDR2 YSLEER. J was trimmed by 1 base and V by 4 bases; bases with no gene match: 8. This CDR3 spans 18 amino acids. CDR3 sequence reads: CASSPRQGGHSGANVLTF. CDR3 nucleotide sequence: TGCGCCAGCAGCCCCCGACAGGGGGGCCATTCTGGGGCCAACGTCCTGACTTTC.

This clonotype was observed many times. The chain couples TRBV28 to TRBJ2-7, with TRBD2 identical over 10 bases. The length of the CDR3 is 15 residues. Unmatched junction bases numbered 8, after V lost 6 bases and J lost 3 bases. In germline, CDR1 is MDHEN, CDR2 SYDVKM. The CDR3: CASRAVLAGNYEQYF. CDR3 bases: TGTGCCAGCAGAGCGGTACTAGCGGGGAACTACGAGCAGTACTTC. Supplemented by reference TRBV28 and TRBJ2-7, the full variable domain reads DVKVTQSSRYLVKRTGEKVFLECVQDMDHENMFWYRQDPGLGLRLIYFSYDVKMKEKGDIPEGYSVSREKKERFSLILESASTNQTSMYLCASRAVLAGNYEQYFGPGTRLTVT.

This clonotype was detected many times. J is TRBJ1-6 and V is TRBV20-1; D gene unclear. The CDR3 is 16 residues long. Germline V gene lookup returns CDR1 DFQATT and CDR2 SNEGSKA (reference sequence). The V end lost 0 bases, the J end lost 8 bases, and 17 bases lay between the germline ends. The CDR3 region has the DNA TGCAGTGCTAGAGATCCACATCTTTACTTGGATTCACCCCTCCACTTT. It yields the protein CSARDPHLYLDSPLHF.

J is TRBJ1-5 and V is TRBV19, with 7 bases aligning to TRBD1. This CDR3 is 12 amino acids long. V dropped 6 bases and J dropped 7; count of bases not matched to a gene: 3. The germline gives CDR1 LNHDA, CDR2 SQIVND (reference sequence). The CDR3 DNA reads TGTGCCAGTAGGCTACAGGGGCAGCCCCAGCATTTT. Protein sequence: CASRLQGQPQHF. The whole variable domain, remainder taken from reference TRBV19 and TRBJ1-5, is DGGITQSPKYLFRKEGQNVTLSCEQNLNHDAMYWYRQDPGQGLRLIYYSQIVNDFQKGDIAEGYSVSREKKESFPLTVTSAQKNPTAFYLCASRLQGQPQHFGDGTRLSIL.

The rearrangement joins TRBV12-3 or TRBV12-4 to TRBJ2-7; 14 positions match TRBD2. J lost 1 base, V lost 6 bases, and 11 bases had no gene match. This CDR3 region has 18 residues. CDR3 sequence reads: CASSPASGLAGGSYEQYF. The CDR3 DNA reads as TGTGCCAGCAGCCCAGCGTCTGGACTAGCGGGAGGTTCCTACGAGCAGTACTTC.

This clonotype was recorded at least ten times. The V gene is TRBV20-1, the J gene TRBJ1-5; weak D call: TRBD1 (6 bases). The germline V gene encodes CDR1 DFQATT and CDR2 SNEGSKA (reference sequence). The CDR3 runs 14 residues. V was cut by 3 bases and J by 0 bases, with 9 bases left in between. CDR3 sequence reads: CSASKGDSNQPQHF. As DNA, the CDR3 is TGCAGTGCTAGTAAGGGGGATAGCAATCAGCCCCAGCATTTT.

This clonotype was counted at least ten times. The chain combines TRBV7-8 with TRBJ2-1; tentatively, D is TRBD2 (6 bases). Germline V CDR1 and CDR2: SGHVS, FQNEAQ. CDR3 length: 15 amino acids. The V end lost 1 base, the J end lost 9 bases, and 16 bases lay between the germline ends. The CDR3 nucleotides are TGTGCCAGCAGCTTAGAACTAGCCGACATGGGTGAGCAGTTCTTC. This encodes CASSLELADMGEQFF.

This clonotype was found many times. The chain recombines TRBV3-2 with TRBJ1-1; TRBD1 is the table's D call, not checked against the DNA. TRBV3-2 is classified as a pseudogene. This CDR3 spans 20 amino acids. DNA of the CDR3: TGTGCCAGCAGCCAAGAGGGGGGACCTAGGGACAGGGGACCGAACACTGAAGCTTTCTTT. This translates into CASSQEGGPRDRGPNTEAFF.